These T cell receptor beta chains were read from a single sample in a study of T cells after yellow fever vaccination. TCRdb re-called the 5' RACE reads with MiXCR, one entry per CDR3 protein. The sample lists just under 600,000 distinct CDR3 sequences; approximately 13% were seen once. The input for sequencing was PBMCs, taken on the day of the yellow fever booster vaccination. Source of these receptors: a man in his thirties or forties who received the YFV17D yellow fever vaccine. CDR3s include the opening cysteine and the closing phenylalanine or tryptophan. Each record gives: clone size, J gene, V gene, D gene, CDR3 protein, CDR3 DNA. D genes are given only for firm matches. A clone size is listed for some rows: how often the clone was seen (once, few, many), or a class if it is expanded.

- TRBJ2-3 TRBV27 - CASSFFSPNAWQYF TGTGCCAGCAGTTTCTTCAGCCCCAACGCGTGGCAGTATTTT
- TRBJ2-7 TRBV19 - CASAGIGYEQYF TGTGCCAGTGCGGGTATCGGGTACGAGCAGTACTTC
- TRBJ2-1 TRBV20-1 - CSASRGWSDEQFF TGCAGTGCTAGTAGGGGTTGGAGCGATGAGCAGTTCTTC
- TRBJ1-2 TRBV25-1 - CASSDSRRQRDGYTF TGTGCCAGCAGTGATTCTCGTCGACAGAGAGATGGCTACACCTTC
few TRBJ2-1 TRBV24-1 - CATSDRAGGQQFF TGTGCCACCAGTGATCGGGCGGGTGGTCAGCAGTTCTTC
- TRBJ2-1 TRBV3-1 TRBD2 CASSPAGLALNEQFF TGTGCCAGCAGCCCAGCGGGACTAGCTTTGAATGAGCAGTTCTTC
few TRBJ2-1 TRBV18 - CASSPPTRNEQFF TGTGCCAGCTCACCCCCTACGAGAAATGAGCAGTTCTTC
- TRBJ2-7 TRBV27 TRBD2 CASSHGLAGVYEQYF TGTGCCAGCAGTCACGGACTAGCGGGAGTGTACGAGCAGTACTTC
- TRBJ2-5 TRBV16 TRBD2 CASSQSFYAGEEETQYF TGTGCCAGCAGCCAATCGTTTTATGCGGGAGAGGAGGAGACCCAGTACTTC
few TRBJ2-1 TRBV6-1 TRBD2 CASSLAEPGYNEQFF TGTGCCAGCAGTCTAGCGGAACCAGGGTACAATGAGCAGTTCTTC
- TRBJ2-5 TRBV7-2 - CASSYKSTQYF TGTGCCAGCAGCTACAAGTCGACCCAGTACTTC
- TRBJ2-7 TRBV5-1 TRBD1 CASSWDDRDEQYF TGCGCCAGCAGCTGGGACGACAGGGACGAGCAGTACTTC
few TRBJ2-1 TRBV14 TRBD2 CASSQDIRTSGPDNEQFF TGTGCCAGCAGCCAAGATATTAGGACTAGCGGCCCGGACAATGAGCAGTTCTTC
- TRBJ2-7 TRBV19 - CASSVRDSENYEQYF TGTGCCAGTAGTGTACGGGACTCGGAAAACTACGAGCAGTACTTC
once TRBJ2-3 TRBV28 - CASSRYTQYF TGTGCCAGCAGCCGTTATACGCAGTATTTT
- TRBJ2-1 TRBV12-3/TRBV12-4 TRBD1 CASRTGTGGTSEQFF TGTGCCAGCAGAACCGGGACAGGGGGCACATCTGAGCAGTTCTTC
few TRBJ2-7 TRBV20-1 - CSATGLALYEQYF TGCAGTGCTACCGGTCTAGCGTTGTACGAGCAGTACTTC
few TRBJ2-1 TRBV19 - CASSAVRVTFYNEQFF TGTGCCAGTAGTGCCGTCCGGGTTACTTTCTACAATGAGCAGTTCTTC
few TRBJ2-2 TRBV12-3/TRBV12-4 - CASSQATGELFF TGTGCCAGCAGTCAAGCCACCGGGGAGCTGTTTTTT
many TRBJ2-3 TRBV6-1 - CASSPGDFLTQYF TGTGCCAGCAGTCCGGGGGACTTCTTGACGCAGTATTTT
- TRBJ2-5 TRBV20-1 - CSASRDSEGETQYF TGCAGTGCTAGCAGGGACTCAGAGGGAGAGACCCAGTACTTC
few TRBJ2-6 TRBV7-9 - CASSSPGAGANVLTF TGTGCCAGCAGCTCCCCCGGGGCTGGGGCCAACGTCCTGACTTTC
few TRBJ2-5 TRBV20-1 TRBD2 CSARTSTQETQYF TGCAGTGCTCGGACTAGCACCCAAGAGACCCAGTACTTC
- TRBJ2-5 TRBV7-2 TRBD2 CASSFSSGGLRETQYF TGTGCCAGCAGCTTCTCTAGCGGGGGCCTTCGGGAGACCCAGTACTTC
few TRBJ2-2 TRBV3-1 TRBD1 CASSQPGTGSTGELFF TGTGCCAGCAGCCAACCCGGGACAGGGAGCACCGGGGAGCTGTTTTTT
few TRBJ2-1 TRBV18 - CASSYGVSYNEQFF TGTGCCAGCTCATACGGGGTTTCCTACAATGAGCAGTTCTTC
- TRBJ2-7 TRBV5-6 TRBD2 CASSWTSGSGAYEQYF TGTGCCAGCAGCTGGACTAGCGGGAGTGGCGCCTACGAGCAGTACTTC
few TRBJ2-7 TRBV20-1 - CSALYQSEQYF TGCAGTGCCCTTTATCAGTCCGAGCAGTACTTC
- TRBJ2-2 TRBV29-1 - CSVPDRLNTGELFF TGCAGCGTTCCCGACAGGCTCAACACCGGGGAGCTGTTTTTT
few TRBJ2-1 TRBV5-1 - CASSLSAPHENEQFF TGCGCCAGCAGCTTGTCGGCCCCCCATGAGAATGAGCAGTTCTTC
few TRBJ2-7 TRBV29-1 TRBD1 CSVSSGTVYEQYF TGCAGCGTTTCATCCGGGACAGTCTACGAGCAGTACTTC
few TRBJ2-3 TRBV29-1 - CSVRRAGATDTQYF TGCAGCGTTCGGAGGGCGGGGGCCACAGATACGCAGTATTTT
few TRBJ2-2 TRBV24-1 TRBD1 CATSGRWTGAGNTGELFF TGTGCCACCAGTGGCCGCTGGACAGGGGCGGGGAACACCGGGGAGCTGTTTTTT
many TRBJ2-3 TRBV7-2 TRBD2 CASSSSGGSSDTQYF TGTGCCAGCAGTTCCTCCGGCGGGAGCTCAGATACGCAGTATTTT
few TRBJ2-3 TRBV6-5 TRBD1 CASSYTRTGISYTQYF TGTGCCAGCAGTTACACTAGGACAGGAATAAGTTATACGCAGTATTTT
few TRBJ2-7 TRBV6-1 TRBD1 CASSLRTGPYEQYF TGTGCCAGCAGTCTGAGGACAGGGCCCTACGAGCAGTACTTC
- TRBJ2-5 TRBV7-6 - CASSLAYAVQETQYF TGTGCCAGCAGCTTAGCATATGCGGTCCAAGAGACCCAGTACTTC
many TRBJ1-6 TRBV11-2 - CASSLSSYNSPLHF TGTGCCAGCAGCTTAAGCTCCTATAATTCACCCCTCCACTTT
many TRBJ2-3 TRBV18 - CASSPLRETDTQYF TGTGCCAGCTCACCACTGCGGGAAACAGATACGCAGTATTTT
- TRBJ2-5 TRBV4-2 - CASSQVKSTSETQYF TGTGCCAGCAGCCAAGTTAAGAGCACATCAGAGACCCAGTACTTC
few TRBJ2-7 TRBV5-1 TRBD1 CASTAAGTGDYEQYF TGCGCCAGCACCGCGGCCGGGACAGGAGACTACGAGCAGTACTTC
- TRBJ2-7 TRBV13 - CASSWERADYEQYF TGTGCCAGCAGCTGGGAGCGGGCCGACTACGAGCAGTACTTC
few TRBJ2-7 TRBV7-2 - CASSERQTLAVEQYF TGTGCCAGCAGCGAACGACAGACATTAGCGGTGGAGCAGTACTTC
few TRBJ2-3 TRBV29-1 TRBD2 CSLSGRARTDTQYF TGCAGCCTTAGCGGGAGGGCCCGTACAGATACGCAGTATTTT
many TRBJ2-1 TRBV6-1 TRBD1 CASSRQGGYNEQFF TGTGCCAGCAGCCGACAGGGGGGCTACAATGAGCAGTTCTTC
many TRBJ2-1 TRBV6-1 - CASFKGGAGSALAVF TGTGCCAGCTTCAAGGGCGGGGCAGGGTCAGCCTTAGCGGTCTTC
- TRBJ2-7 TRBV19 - CASSMGRIAPASEQYF TGTGCCAGTAGTATGGGGCGTATAGCACCCGCTAGTGAGCAGTACTTC
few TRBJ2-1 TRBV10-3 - CAISREDPGVSEQFF TGTGCCATCAGTCGCGAGGACCCCGGGGTTAGTGAGCAGTTCTTC
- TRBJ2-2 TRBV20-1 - CSAREGALPTGELFF TGCAGTGCTAGAGAGGGGGCCCTGCCCACCGGGGAGCTGTTTTTT
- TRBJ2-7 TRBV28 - CASQSKGEQYF TGTGCCAGCCAGTCGAAGGGGGAGCAGTACTTC